Reported below is one TCR beta chain. This sample is drawn from a study of patients and donors after allogeneic stem cell transplantation. V was shortened by 2 bases and J by 0 bases, with 11 bases between the two germline ends. Germline V gives CDR1 SGHDN, CDR2 FVKESK. The CDR3 is 15 amino acids. One entry per CDR3 protein results from TCRdb running MiXCR on the RT-PCR reads. This sample has roughly 960,000 distinct CDR3 sequences, with about 20% found just once. The specimen was blood, either unsorted or a sorted T cell fraction (not recorded which). The source is a human donor who was either an allogeneic HSCT recipient or a stem cell or donor lymphocyte infusion donor (not recorded which). It is not recorded whose cells these are; they may come from a transplant donor. The chain has TRBV14 and TRBJ2-7; D is unclear. Here the CDR3 DNA reads TGTGCCAGCAGCCAATTTGGTGGTAGCTCCTACGAGCAGTACTTC. This translates into CASSQFGGSSYEQYF.